This is a list of T cell receptor beta chains from one sample in a study of blood T cell repertoires in COVID-19. Generated by immunoSEQ multiplex PCR, the TCRdb table keeps only in-frame clones and is missing some. The sample comprises around 96,000 clones, over 90% of which are singletons, and around 4.7% rests with the top ten. Sequencing was done on a sample of peripheral blood. Every receptor here comes from a human donor with active COVID-19. The donor label of this sample is uncertain. Both conserved end residues are trimmed from each CDR3. Clone size is not always given. Where it is, it says once, few, many or a class for expanded clones.

TRBJ2-1	TRBV7-6	15	once	ASSLGQSGSYSYEQF
TRBJ2-7	TRBV6-5	13	.	ASSETQSKPYEQY
TRBJ1-2	TRBV6-4	16	.	ASSDSSGQGAWFHGYT
TRBJ2-3	TRBV28	15	.	ASSLWGRGRGGDTQY
TRBJ2-3	TRBV7-2	14	.	ASSLVASFPQDTQY
TRBJ1-5	TRBV9	14	.	ASSGTKGGGNQPQH
TRBJ1-4	TRBV9	10	.	ASSSEFEKLF
TRBJ2-7	TRBV19	14	.	ASSIRTSGSSYEQY
TRBJ2-3	TRBV7-9	12	.	ASSLGPRTDTQY
TRBJ2-5	TRBV27	15	.	ASSSRLLAAMTETQY
TRBJ2-7	TRBV27	11	.	ASSSPGSAEQY
TRBJ1-1	TRBV6-5	12	.	ASRLDSMNTEAF
TRBJ1-2	TRBV10-3	11	.	AITGGSYYGYT
TRBJ2-3	TRBV28	13	.	ASSLEGDSTDTQY
TRBJ2-5	TRBV7-9	13	.	ASSLPRPLQETQY
TRBJ2-7	TRBV27	13	.	ASSPRTGLGYEQY
TRBJ2-7	TRBV29-1	11	.	SGKDWGSYEQY
TRBJ2-3	TRBV15	14	.	ATAGLTSGDTDTQY
TRBJ1-5	TRBV11-2	11	once	ASDDRGTQPQH
TRBJ2-1	TRBV3-1/TRBV3-2	13	.	ASSQGSGGRNEQF
TRBJ2-5	TRBV14	13	.	ASSQFRSESETQY
TRBJ1-2	TRBV5-1	11	.	ASSGQGAWGYT
TRBJ1-2	TRBV6-5	10	.	ASSYSGYGYT
TRBJ2-3	TRBV27	13	.	ASSSSFSSTDTQY
TRBJ1-2	TRBV6-5	13	.	ASGITGLPNYGYT
TRBJ2-3	TRBV2	13	.	ASSGQLLSRDTQY
TRBJ2-7	TRBV5-1	13	.	ASSLYAGGSYEQY
TRBJ1-1	TRBV19	11	.	ASSTTGTPEAF
TRBJ1-5	TRBV5-1	11	.	ASSLTGEQPQH
TRBJ1-6	TRBV2	12	.	ASSSGGYNSPLH